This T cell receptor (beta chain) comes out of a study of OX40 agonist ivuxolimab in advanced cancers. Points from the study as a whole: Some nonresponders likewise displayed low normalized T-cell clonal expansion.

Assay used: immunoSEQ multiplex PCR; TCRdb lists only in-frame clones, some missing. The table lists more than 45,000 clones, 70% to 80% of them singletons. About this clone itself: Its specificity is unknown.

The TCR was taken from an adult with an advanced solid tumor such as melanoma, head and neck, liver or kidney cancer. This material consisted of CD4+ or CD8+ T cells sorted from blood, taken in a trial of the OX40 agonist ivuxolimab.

CDR3 protein: CSVSDSGVGETQYF. As DNA, the CDR3 is TGCAGCGTATCCGACAGCGGAGTCGGTGAGACCCAGTACTTC. The chain links TRBV29-1 to TRBJ2-5, with D perhaps being TRBD1 or TRBD2 (5 bases each). V lost 6 bases, J lost 5 bases, and 19 bases lay in between. This CDR3 comprises 14 residues. In germline, CDR1 is SQVTM, CDR2 ANQGSEA.